Listed below are T cell receptor beta chains from one sample, sequenced in a study of cytomegalovirus exposure and HLA in healthy donors. TCRdb's table, derived via immunoSEQ multiplex PCR, lists solely in-frame clones and lacks some. The sample includes 150,000 or so clones, roughly 80% of them seen just once. Source material: PBMCs. Receptor source: a man aged 35 to 55 in good health and CMV-seropositive. Each CDR3 is given with its conserved first and last residue. D genes are given only for firm matches. Clone size appears in some rows only: once, few, many, or a class for an expanded clone.

v_call,j_call,clone_size,d_call,cdr3_aa,cdr3_nt
TRBV4-1,TRBJ1-5,-,-,CASSRSGTRDNQPQHF,TGCGCCAGCAGCCGCTCCGGGACAAGGGACAATCAGCCCCAGCATTTT
TRBV5-6,TRBJ2-5,-,TRBD2,CASSGSGGRGQETQYF,TGTGCCAGCAGCGGAAGCGGGGGGAGGGGGCAAGAGACCCAGTACTTC
TRBV21-1,TRBJ1-1,once,-,CASDRGVPEAFF,TGTGCCAGCGACAGGGGGGTCCCTGAAGCTTTCTTT
TRBV7-2,TRBJ2-3,-,-,CASSPRRLRTDTQYF,TGTGCCAGCAGCCCCCGCCGGTTGAGGACAGATACGCAGTATTTT
TRBV7-9,TRBJ1-1,-,TRBD1,CASSFTGDGSEAFF,TGTGCCAGCAGTTTTACAGGGGATGGGTCTGAAGCTTTCTTT
TRBV23-1,TRBJ1-1,-,-,CASSQRGPTGRAFF,TGCGCCAGCAGTCAGAGAGGTCCTACAGGGAGAGCTTTCTTT
TRBV19,TRBJ2-5,-,-,CASSTQETQYF,TGTGCCAGTAGTACACAAGAGACCCAGTACTTC
TRBV10-3,TRBJ2-1,-,TRBD2,CAISELIQRELNEQFF,TGTGCCATCAGTGAGTTAATCCAGCGGGAGCTCAATGAGCAGTTCTTC
TRBV11-3,TRBJ2-4,-,TRBD1,CASSPGTGRMENIQYF,TGTGCCAGCAGCCCCGGGACAGGGAGGATGGAAAACATTCAGTACTTC
TRBV28,TRBJ1-1,-,TRBD1,CASRAGQRDTEAFF,TGTGCCAGCAGGGCGGGACAGAGGGACACTGAAGCTTTCTTT
TRBV11-3,TRBJ2-7,-,TRBD2,CASLSQPSGRARSDEQYF,TGTGCCAGCCTCTCCCAACCAAGCGGGAGGGCCAGGTCCGACGAGCAGTACTTC
TRBV11-2,TRBJ2-3,-,-,CASRAGGRIRTDTQYF,TGTGCCAGCAGAGCAGGGGGGAGAATACGGACAGATACGCAGTATTTT
TRBV30,TRBJ2-1,once,-,CAWSVAGGSYNEQFF,TGTGCCTGGAGTGTAGCAGGGGGGTCCTACAATGAGCAGTTCTTC
TRBV28,TRBJ2-1,few,TRBD1,CASSLLDRGEQFF,TGTGCCAGCAGTCTTCTCGACAGGGGTGAGCAGTTCTTC
TRBV18,TRBJ2-7,-,TRBD2,CASSPGGAGTSSYEQYF,TGTGCCAGCTCACCAGGTGGGGCAGGGACTAGCTCCTACGAGCAGTACTTC
TRBV4-3,TRBJ2-7,-,-,CASSQDWNSLYEQYF,TGCGCCAGCAGCCAAGATTGGAATAGCCTCTACGAGCAGTACTTC